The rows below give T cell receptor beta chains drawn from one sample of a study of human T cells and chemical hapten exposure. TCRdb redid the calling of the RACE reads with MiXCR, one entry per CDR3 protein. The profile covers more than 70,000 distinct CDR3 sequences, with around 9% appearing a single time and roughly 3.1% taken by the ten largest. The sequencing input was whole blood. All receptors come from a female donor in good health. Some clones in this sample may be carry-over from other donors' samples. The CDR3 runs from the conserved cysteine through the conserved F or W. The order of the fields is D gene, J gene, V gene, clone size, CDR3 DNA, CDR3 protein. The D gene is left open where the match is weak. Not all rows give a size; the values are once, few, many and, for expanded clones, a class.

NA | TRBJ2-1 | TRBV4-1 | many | TGCGCCAGCAGCCACGCCTACGTGATCAAGACACGACTGTCCTACAATGAGCAGTTCTTC | CASSHAYVIKTRLSYNEQFF
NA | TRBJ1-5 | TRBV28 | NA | TGTGCCAGCAGCCAGGGTTTCCAGCCCCAGCATTTT | CASSQGFQPQHF
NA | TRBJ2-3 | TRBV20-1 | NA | TGCAGTGCTGATACGCCGGGACCAAACACGGGTGATACGCAGTATTTT | CSADTPGPNTGDTQYF
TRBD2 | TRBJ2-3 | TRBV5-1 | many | TGCGCCAGCAGCTTAAGACTAGCGGGAGAGAGAGGGAAGACAGATACGCAGTATTTT | CASSLRLAGERGKTDTQYF
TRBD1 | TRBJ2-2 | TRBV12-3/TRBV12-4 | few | TGTGCCAGCAGTTCCCGACAGGGGCTGAACACCGGGGAGCTGTTTTTT | CASSSRQGLNTGELFF
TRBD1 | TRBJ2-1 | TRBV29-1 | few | TGCAGCACGCTTTGGACAGGGTTTTTGAATGAGCAGTTCTTC | CSTLWTGFLNEQFF
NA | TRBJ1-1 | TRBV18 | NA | TGTGCCAGCTCACCAGTACTAGACACTGAAGCTTTCTTT | CASSPVLDTEAFF
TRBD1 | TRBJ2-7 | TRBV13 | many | TGTGCCAGCAGCTCCTCGGACAGGGCCTACGAGCAGTACTTC | CASSSSDRAYEQYF
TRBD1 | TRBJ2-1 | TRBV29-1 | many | TGCAGCGTTGTTGCACAGGGGGCGGGCAATGAGCAGTTCTTC | CSVVAQGAGNEQFF
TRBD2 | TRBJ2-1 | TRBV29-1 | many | TGCAGCGTTGGGCGAGGGACTAGCGGGAAGTTGTACAATGAGCAGTTCTTC | CSVGRGTSGKLYNEQFF
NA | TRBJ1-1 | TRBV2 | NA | TGTGCCAGCAGTGAAAGGTCCCGAGGGGGGATGAACACTGAAGCTTTCTTT | CASSERSRGGMNTEAFF
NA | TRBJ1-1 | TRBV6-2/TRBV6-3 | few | TGTGCCAGCAGTTCCGGAGAGAACACTGAAGCTTTCTTT | CASSSGENTEAFF
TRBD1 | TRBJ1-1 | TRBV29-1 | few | TGCAGCGTTGTCGGGGACAGGGGGATTCGGCTGAACACTGAAGCTTTCTTT | CSVVGDRGIRLNTEAFF
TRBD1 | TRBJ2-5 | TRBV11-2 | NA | TGTGCCAGCAGCCCAGGGGGACCCGCCACCCAGTACTTC | CASSPGGPATQYF
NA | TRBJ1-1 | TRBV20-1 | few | TGCAGTGCTAGTGGGGCGCAGAACACTGAAGCTTTCTTT | CSASGAQNTEAFF
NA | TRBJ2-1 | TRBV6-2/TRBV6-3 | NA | TGTGCCAGCAGTTACTTGCGGGATTCCTACAATGAGCAGTTCTTC | CASSYLRDSYNEQFF
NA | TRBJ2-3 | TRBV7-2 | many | TGTGCCAGCAGCCCGAAATGGGCCTACACAGATACGCAGTATTTT | CASSPKWAYTDTQYF
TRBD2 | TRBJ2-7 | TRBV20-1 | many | TGCAGTGCTAGGGCTCTAGCGGGAGGCTCCCTCGAGCAGTACTTC | CSARALAGGSLEQYF
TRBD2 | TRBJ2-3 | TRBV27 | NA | TGTGCCAGCAGACGCAGAACTAGCGGGAGGGATACAGATACGCAGTATTTT | CASRRRTSGRDTDTQYF
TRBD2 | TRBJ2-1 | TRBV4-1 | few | TGCGCCAGCAGCCAACGACTAGCGGGAGAGATTGAGCAGTTCTTC | CASSQRLAGEIEQFF
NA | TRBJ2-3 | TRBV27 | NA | TGTGCCAGCAGTTCCTATCGACAGGCGAGCACAGATACGCAGTATTTT | CASSSYRQASTDTQYF
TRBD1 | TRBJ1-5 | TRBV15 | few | TGTGCCACCAGCGGAGGGGGACAGGGGGTTCGTGGTCAGCCCCAGCATTTT | CATSGGGQGVRGQPQHF
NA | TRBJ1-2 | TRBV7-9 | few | TGTGCCAGCAGCTTAAATGACTATGGCTACACCTTC | CASSLNDYGYTF
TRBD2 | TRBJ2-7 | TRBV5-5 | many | TGTGCCAGCAGCCCGGGACTAGCGGAATACGAGCAGTACTTC | CASSPGLAEYEQYF
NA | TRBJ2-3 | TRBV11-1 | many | TGTGCCAGCAGCTTAGGGGGCACAGATACGCAGTATTTT | CASSLGGTDTQYF
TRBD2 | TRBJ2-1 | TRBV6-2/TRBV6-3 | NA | TGTGCCAGCAGGCCAGCCGGACTAGCGGCTGGCAATGAGCAGTTCTTC | CASRPAGLAAGNEQFF
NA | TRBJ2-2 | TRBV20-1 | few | TGCAGTGCTAGAGATCGCGTGGTGGGGCACGGCACCGGGGAGCTGTTTTTT | CSARDRVVGHGTGELFF
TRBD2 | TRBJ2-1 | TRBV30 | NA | TGTGCCTGGACTAGCGGGAACCTCTACAATGAGCAGTTCTTC | CAWTSGNLYNEQFF
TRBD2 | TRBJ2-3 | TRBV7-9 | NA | TGTGCCAGCAGCTTACAGCGGGGCCTAGATACGCAGTATTTT | CASSLQRGLDTQYF
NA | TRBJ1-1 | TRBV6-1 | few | TGTGCCAGCAGTGACGCAGGCATGAACACTGAAGCTTTCTTT | CASSDAGMNTEAFF
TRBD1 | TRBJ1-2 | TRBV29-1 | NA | TGCAGCGTTGACGGACAGGGGGATTACTATGGCTACACCTTC | CSVDGQGDYYGYTF
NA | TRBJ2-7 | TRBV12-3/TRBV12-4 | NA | TGTGCCAGCAGTTTATCGGTGTTCCCCTACGAGCAGTACTTC | CASSLSVFPYEQYF
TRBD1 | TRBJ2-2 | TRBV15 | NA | TGTGCCACCAGCAGTAGGACAGGGGAAACCGGGGAGCTGTTTTTT | CATSSRTGETGELFF
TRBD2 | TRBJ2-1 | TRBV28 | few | TGTGCCAGCAGTTTGGGGACTACCTACAATGAGCAGTTCTTC | CASSLGTTYNEQFF
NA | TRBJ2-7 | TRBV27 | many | TGTGCCAGCAGAGATAGGACTGGTGGATCCTACGAGCAGTACTTC | CASRDRTGGSYEQYF
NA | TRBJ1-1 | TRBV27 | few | TGTGCCAGCAGTTTGTTCGGACCGGGAGGGCCTGAAGCTTTCTTT | CASSLFGPGGPEAFF
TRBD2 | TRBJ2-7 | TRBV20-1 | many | TGCAGTGCTTCCCGCCCAGGAGCGGGAATGGCCTACGAGCAGTACTTC | CSASRPGAGMAYEQYF
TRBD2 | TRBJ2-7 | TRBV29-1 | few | TGCAGCGTTGGGGTCTCCGGGACTAGCGGGATCGAGCAGTACTTC | CSVGVSGTSGIEQYF
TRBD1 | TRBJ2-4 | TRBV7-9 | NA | TGTGCCAGCAGCTTAGGTGGACAGGGGAGAGCCAAAAACATTCAGTACTTC | CASSLGGQGRAKNIQYF
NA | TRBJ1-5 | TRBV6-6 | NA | TGTGCCAGCAGTTCTACTGGGGGGCTGAGGCAGCCCCAGCATTTT | CASSSTGGLRQPQHF
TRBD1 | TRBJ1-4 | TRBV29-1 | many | TGCAGCGTAGACGGACAGGGGTCTGAAAAACTGTTTTTT | CSVDGQGSEKLFF
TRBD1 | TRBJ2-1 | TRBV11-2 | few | TGTGCCAGCAGTCCGGAGGGACAGGGGATGGATGAGCAGTTCTTC | CASSPEGQGMDEQFF
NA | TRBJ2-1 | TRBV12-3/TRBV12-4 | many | TGTGCCAGCAGTAGCCAGAACCGGGATGAGCAGTTCTTC | CASSSQNRDEQFF
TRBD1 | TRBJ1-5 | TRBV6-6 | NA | TGTGCCAGTAAATCGAGGGACAGGGGGTCAGGTCAGCCCCAGCATTTT | CASKSRDRGSGQPQHF
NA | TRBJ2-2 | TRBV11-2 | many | TGTGCCAGCAGCTCCCGGCCCGGGGAGCTGTTTTTT | CASSSRPGELFF